Below are 22 T cell receptor beta chains sequenced from a single sample in a study of blood T cell repertoires in COVID-19. The assay was immunoSEQ multiplex PCR, and TCRdb's table has in-frame clones only and misses some. The profile shows fewer than 200,000 clones, about 83% of them singletons. The sequenced sample was peripheral blood. These receptor sequences come from a man aged 60 to 69 with acute or convalescent COVID-19.

The chain joins TRBV6-5 to TRBJ1-2; maybe TRBD1 (6 bases). Trimming removed 8 bases at V and 8 bases at J, with 18 bases between. This CDR3 has 13 residues. The germline gives CDR1 MNHEY, CDR2 SVGAGI. CDR3 amino acids: CASGQGIGWGYTF. The CDR3 nucleotides read TGTGCCAGCGGGCAGGGGATAGGGTGGGGCTACACCTTC.

The chain has TRBV12-5 and TRBJ1-5; D gene uncertain. The germline V gene has CDR1 LGHNT and CDR2 FRNRAP. The V end was cut by 7 bases, the J end by 1 base, with 11 bases between. This CDR3 region has 14 residues. CDR3: CASAPQRSNQPQHF. The CDR3 DNA is TGTGCTAGTGCGCCGCAGAGGAGCAATCAGCCCCAGCATTTT.

This chain connects TRBV11-2 to TRBJ2-7, with D perhaps matching TRBD1 (6 bases). The CDR3 totals 17 residues. Per germline, CDR1 SGHAT and CDR2 FQNNGV. The ends were cut back, 3 bases at V and 0 bases at J, with 18 bases in the middle. The CDR3 DNA reads TGTGCCAGCAGCTTCCCGCTACAGGGCAACTTCTCCTACGAGCAGTACTTC. Amino acid sequence: CASSFPLQGNFSYEQYF.

The gene calls are TRBV5-8 and TRBJ2-3, with 10 bases fitting TRBD1. Germline trimming cut 0 bases from V and 3 bases from J; bases unmatched to any gene: 1. This CDR3 comprises 15 residues. In germline, CDR1 is SGHTS, CDR2 YDEGEE. The CDR3 loop reads CASSLGQGATDTQYF. The DNA of the CDR3 is TGTGCCAGCAGCTTGGGACAGGGGGCTACAGATACGCAGTATTTT.

The chain combines TRBV2 with TRBJ2-5, with D possibly matching TRBD1 (6 bases). V gave up 1 base and J gave up 0 bases, with 9 bases separating them. In germline, CDR1 is SNHLY, CDR2 FYNNEI. The CDR3 covers 15 residues. For the CDR3, the DNA is TGTGCCAGCAGTGAAGGGACAGCGTACCAAGAGACCCAGTACTTC. It is translated as CASSEGTAYQETQYF.

This chain uses TRBV27 with TRBJ2-7; 11 bases match TRBD2. In germline, CDR1 is MNHEY, CDR2 SMNVEV (reference sequence). V dropped 4 bases and J dropped 3; count of bases not matched to a gene: 5. This CDR3 has 15 residues. CDR3 amino acids: CASSSLAGGHYEQYF. The DNA for the CDR3 is TGTGCCAGCAGTTCCCTAGCGGGGGGTCACTACGAGCAGTACTTC.

The chain recombines TRBV12-5 with TRBJ1-5; 9 nucleotides align to TRBD1. Germline CDR1 LGHNT, CDR2 FRNRAP. V shed 5 bases, J shed 7 bases, and the junction held 15 bases outside the gene matches. The CDR3 has 17 residues. The CDR3 sequence is CASGAPTGTGKDQPQHF. The CDR3 region has the DNA TGTGCTAGTGGTGCCCCTACCGGGACAGGGAAGGACCAGCCCCAGCATTTT.

DNA for the CDR3: TGTGCCAGCAGTGCGGCGGCCAATGGATATGGCTACACCTTC. This translates into CASSAAANGYGYTF. The chain has TRBV2 and TRBJ1-2; D is ambiguous. Germline-derived CDR1 and CDR2 are SNHLY and FYNNEI. The germline V and J ends were trimmed by 4 bases and 5 bases, with 14 bases remaining between them. The CDR3 sequence is 14 residues long.

The rearrangement uses TRBV2 and TRBJ2-7, with D possibly matching TRBD2 (7 bases). The CDR3 length is 13 residues. V lost 8 bases and J 2 bases, leaving 13 bases between the germline ends. Germline-derived CDR1 and CDR2 are SNHLY and FYNNEI. In nucleotides, the CDR3 is TGTGCCAGCCGGGGGGCCGATACCTACGAGCAGTACTTC. It yields the protein CASRGADTYEQYF.

This clone was seen more than once but under ten times. The chain employs TRBV4-2 and TRBJ1-2, with a possible D match to TRBD1 (6 bases). Per the germline V gene, CDR1 is LGHNA and CDR2 is YNFKEQ. This CDR3 region has 15 residues. The V and J ends lost 0 bases and 2 bases respectively, with 10 bases between them. CDR3 loop: CASSQENRVNYGYTF. CDR3 sequence (DNA): TGTGCCAGCAGCCAAGAAAACAGGGTAAACTATGGCTACACCTTC.

The chain carries TRBV27 and TRBJ1-5; D uncertain. Germline V CDR1 and CDR2: MNHEY, SMNVEV (reference sequence). Trimming removed 4 bases from V and 7 bases from J, with 20 bases in between. This CDR3 has 16 amino acids. CDR3: CASSSLRGHSGQPQHF. The CDR3 DNA reads TGTGCCAGCAGTTCCCTCCGGGGTCATTCGGGACAGCCCCAGCATTTT.

V usage is TRBV6-2 or TRBV6-3 and J usage is TRBJ2-5; 10 bases fit TRBD1. The CDR3 runs to 18 residues. Germline loops: CDR1 MNHEY, CDR2 SVGEGT. Trimming took 4 bases from V and 0 from J; bases not matched to a gene: 11. The CDR3 coding sequence is TGTGCCAGCAGTTTCCCGGGACAGGGGAAAACCTACCAAGAGACCCAGTACTTC. Amino acid sequence: CASSFPGQGKTYQETQYF.

V is TRBV10-3 and J is TRBJ2-1; 9 bases are a match to TRBD1. Germline lookup yields CDR1 ENHRY and CDR2 SYGVKD. The CDR3 covers 15 residues. V lost 0 bases and J lost 8; bases outside the gene matches: 5. The CDR3 bases are TGTGCCATCAGTGAGTCCGCGACAGGGGGTCATGAGCAGTTCTTC. Translation gives CAISESATGGHEQFF.

J is TRBJ2-3 and V is TRBV10-3; TRBD2 matches 8 bases. The ends lost 7 bases at V and 2 bases at J; junction bases unmatched: 8. Per the germline V gene, CDR1 is ENHRY and CDR2 is SYGVKD. This CDR3 spans 15 amino acids. The CDR3 loop reads CAIKSSGTTTDTQYF. The CDR3 region has the DNA TGTGCCATCAAGAGTAGCGGGACTACCACAGATACGCAGTATTTT.

The chain recombines TRBV2 with TRBJ1-1; D not certain. Germline V gene lookup returns CDR1 SNHLY and CDR2 FYNNEI. V dropped 10 bases and J dropped 2 bases, with 5 bases sitting between them. This CDR3 is 10 amino acids long. DNA for the CDR3: TGTGCCACCTTAAACACTGAAGCTTTCTTT. Residues: CATLNTEAFF.

The gene calls are TRBV19 and TRBJ1-1; the D gene is possibly TRBD1 (5 bases). The ends were cut back, 6 bases at V and 1 base at J, with 15 bases in the middle. Looked up from germline, CDR1 is LNHDA and CDR2 is SQIVND (reference sequence). This CDR3 is 15 amino acids long. CDR3 sequence: CASSVTLQGNTEAFF. DNA for the CDR3: TGTGCCAGTAGCGTTACACTTCAGGGGAACACTGAAGCTTTCTTT.

J is TRBJ2-3 and V is TRBV14; TRBD1 matches 8 bases. Trimming removed 1 base from V and 2 bases from J; junction bases left unmatched: 8. Looked up from germline, CDR1 is SGHDN and CDR2 is FVKESK. CDR3 size: 17 residues. DNA for the CDR3: TGTGCCAGCAGCCAAGCACCGGGACAGGCTATCACAGATACGCAGTATTTT. Translating it yields CASSQAPGQAITDTQYF.

The chain couples TRBV6-2 or TRBV6-3 to TRBJ2-7; 9 positions agree with TRBD1. Trimming removed 2 bases from V and 3 bases from J; junction bases left unmatched: 5. The CDR3 is 15 amino acids. Germline assignment: CDR1 MNHEY and CDR2 SVGEGT. The CDR3 reads CASSYTGTGYYEQYF. The CDR3 DNA reads as TGTGCCAGCAGTTACACCGGGACAGGGTACTACGAGCAGTACTTC.

The V call is TRBV6-5, the J call TRBJ1-2; no definite D call. The ends were cut back, 0 bases at V and 8 bases at J, with 19 bases in the middle. This CDR3 has 16 amino acids. Germline CDR1 and CDR2: MNHEY and SVGAGI. This chain's CDR3 is CASSYSNTPPAFGYTF. The CDR3 DNA follows: TGTGCCAGCAGTTACTCGAATACACCCCCAGCGTTCGGCTACACCTTC.

The rearrangement links TRBV28 to TRBJ2-3; TRBD2 matches 8 bases. V dropped 7 bases and J dropped 5; count of bases not matched to a gene: 14. This CDR3 is 16 amino acids long. Germline lookup yields CDR1 MDHEN and CDR2 SYDVKM. DNA of the CDR3: TGTGCCAGCACCCCCCCCGCGAGCGGGGGAGAAGATACGCAGTATTTT. Its translation: CASTPPASGGEDTQYF.

The rearrangement uses TRBV29-1 and TRBJ2-1; 9 bases fit TRBD2. V was clipped by 5 bases and J by 2 bases; unmatched bases: 7. CDR3 length equals 15 residues. Germline CDR1 SQVTM, CDR2 ANQGSEA. The chain's CDR3 is CSVHAGGGAYNEQFF. DNA for the CDR3: TGCAGCGTTCATGCGGGGGGGGGAGCCTACAATGAGCAGTTCTTC.

V and J are TRBV11-2 and TRBJ2-7, with 10 bases that match TRBD2. This CDR3 is built from 15 residues. CDR1 is SGHAT, CDR2 FQNNGV, per germline. V dropped 5 bases and J dropped 0; count of bases not matched to a gene: 4. The CDR3 DNA reads as TGTGCCAGCAGCCGAGCGGGGGGGAGCTCCTACGAGCAGTACTTC. Amino acids: CASSRAGGSSYEQYF.